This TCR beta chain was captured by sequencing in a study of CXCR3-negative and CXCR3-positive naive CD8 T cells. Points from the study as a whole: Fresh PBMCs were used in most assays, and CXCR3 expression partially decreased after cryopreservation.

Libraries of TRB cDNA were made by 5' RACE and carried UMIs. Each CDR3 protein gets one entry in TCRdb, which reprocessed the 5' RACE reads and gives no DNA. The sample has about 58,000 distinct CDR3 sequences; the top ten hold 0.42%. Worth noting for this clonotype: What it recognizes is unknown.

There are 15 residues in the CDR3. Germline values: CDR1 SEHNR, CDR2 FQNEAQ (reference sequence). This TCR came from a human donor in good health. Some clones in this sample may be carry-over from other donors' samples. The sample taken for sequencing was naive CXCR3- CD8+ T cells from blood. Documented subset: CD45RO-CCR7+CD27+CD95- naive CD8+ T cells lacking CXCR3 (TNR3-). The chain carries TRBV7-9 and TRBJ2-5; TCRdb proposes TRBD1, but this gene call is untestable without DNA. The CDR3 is CASSRPGDGFETQYF. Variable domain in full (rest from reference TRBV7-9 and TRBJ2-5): DTGVSQNPRHKITKRGQNVTFRCDPISEHNRLYWYRQTLGQGPEFLTYFQNEAQLEKSRLLSDRFSAERPKGSFSTLEIQRTEQGDSAMYLCASSRPGDGFETQYFGPGTRLLVL.